The rows below give T cell receptor beta chains drawn from one sample of a study of early T cells in non-severe SARS-CoV-2 infection. From the 5' RACE reads, TCRdb called clonotypes with MiXCR, one entry per CDR3 protein. The sample contains about 56,000 distinct CDR3 sequences, about 10% of which appear only once. The sample taken for sequencing was whole blood. The receptors originated from an adult who was a healthcare worker with PCR-confirmed SARS-CoV-2 infection or an uninfected control (not recorded which). Each CDR3 is given with its conserved first and last residue. The D gene is left open where the match is weak. The listing skips clone size in some rows; elsewhere it reads once, few, many or a size class.

d_call clone_size j_call v_call cdr3_nt cdr3_aa
NA few TRBJ1-1 TRBV12-3/TRBV12-4 TGTGCCAGCAGTTTAGTGACTCCCCCGCTTTTCTTT CASSLVTPPLFF
NA many TRBJ2-7 TRBV15 TGTGCCACCAGCAGAGATCAAGGTACCTACGAGCAGTACTTC CATSRDQGTYEQYF
NA NA TRBJ1-1 TRBV7-9 TGTGCCAGCAGCCCGGACCCTCTATGGGGCACTGAAGCTTTCTTT CASSPDPLWGTEAFF
TRBD2 many TRBJ2-1 TRBV6-1 TGTGCCAGCGCTGGTAGCGGGATTAATGAGCAGTTCTTC CASAGSGINEQFF
TRBD2 NA TRBJ2-5 TRBV20-1 TGCAGTGCTACCTCAGGACTAGCCGCAGAGACCCAGTACTTC CSATSGLAAETQYF
TRBD1 many TRBJ2-5 TRBV7-2 TGTGCCAGCAGCTTTGCGTCACCGGGACAGGAGACCCAGTACTTC CASSFASPGQETQYF
NA many TRBJ2-3 TRBV7-8 TGTGCCAGCAGCTTGCTAGCGATCCCGGTCACAGATACGCAGTATTTT CASSLLAIPVTDTQYF
NA NA TRBJ1-5 TRBV7-2 TGTGCCAGCAGCCCCTGGGGGGCGGGAGAACCCCAGCATTTT CASSPWGAGEPQHF
NA many TRBJ2-7 TRBV7-8 TGTGCCAGCAGCCCCAACCCGAGGGTGGGCGAGCAGTACTTC CASSPNPRVGEQYF
NA many TRBJ2-7 TRBV7-9 TGTGCCAGCAGCTTAGGGCAAGCAACCATCTACGAGCAGTACTTC CASSLGQATIYEQYF
NA NA TRBJ2-3 TRBV5-1 TGCGCCAGCAGCAGGCGGGGACAGCACACAGATACGCAGTATTTT CASSRRGQHTDTQYF
NA many TRBJ2-7 TRBV12-3/TRBV12-4 TGTGCCAGCAGTTACGGACCAGGAGAGCAGTACTTC CASSYGPGEQYF
NA few TRBJ2-3 TRBV7-2 TGTGCCAGCAGCCACACTTTGGTCGGGGGTACGCAGTATTTT CASSHTLVGGTQYF
TRBD1 many TRBJ2-5 TRBV2 TGTGCCAGCAGTGGTTCTACAGGGGGAGAGACCCAGTACTTC CASSGSTGGETQYF
NA many TRBJ2-7 TRBV12-3/TRBV12-4 TGTGCCAGCAGTTTAGCAACGGGGACGGGGAACTACGAGCAGTACTTC CASSLATGTGNYEQYF
TRBD2 NA TRBJ2-3 TRBV7-9 TGTGCCAGCAGCTCGGGTTGGACTAGCGGGAGGGGAACAGATACGCAGTATTTT CASSSGWTSGRGTDTQYF
NA NA TRBJ1-2 TRBV7-9 TGTGCCAGCAGCCCCGGAACCTATGGCTACACCTTC CASSPGTYGYTF
TRBD2 NA TRBJ2-3 TRBV20-1 TGCAGTGCCAAGACTAGCTTGTTCGCAGATACGCAGTATTTT CSAKTSLFADTQYF
NA many TRBJ2-2 TRBV10-3 TGTGCCATCAGTAACACGGGAACCGGGGAGCTGTTTTTT CAISNTGTGELFF
NA few TRBJ1-1 TRBV15 TGTGCCACCAGCAGAGTATATGGTGAAGCTTTCTTT CATSRVYGEAFF
NA NA TRBJ2-1 TRBV7-7 TGTGCTAGCAGCTCAGGCGGGGCGGGAGAGCAGTTCTTC CASSSGGAGEQFF
NA many TRBJ2-1 TRBV29-1 TGCAGCGTCCGGACAACGAGCTCCTACAATGAGCAGTTCTTC CSVRTTSSYNEQFF
TRBD1 many TRBJ2-3 TRBV7-6 TGTGCCAGCAGCCCAACGGGACAGACCACAGATACGCAGTATTTT CASSPTGQTTDTQYF
NA few TRBJ2-7 TRBV11-2 TGTGCCAGCAGCCTCCAAACAGCCTACGAGCAGTACTTC CASSLQTAYEQYF
TRBD2 NA TRBJ2-1 TRBV3-1 TGTGCCAGCAGCCAAGATTTAGCAAGAGCGGGAACCGACAATGAGCAGTTCTTC CASSQDLARAGTDNEQFF
TRBD1 NA TRBJ2-7 TRBV28 TGTGCCAGCAGTTACAGGGGGAACGAGCAGTACTTC CASSYRGNEQYF
TRBD2 large TRBJ2-1 TRBV3-1 TGTGCCAGCAGCCAAGGGACGGGAGGCTACAATGAGCAGTTCTTC CASSQGTGGYNEQFF
TRBD1 NA TRBJ2-7 TRBV19 TGTGCCAGTAGTATTCCCGGGGACAGGGGGTCATACGAGCAGTACTTC CASSIPGDRGSYEQYF
NA many TRBJ2-3 TRBV5-4 TGTGCCAGCAGCCCGCGTCAAACGACCGCAGATACGCAGTATTTT CASSPRQTTADTQYF
TRBD1 few TRBJ1-5 TRBV27 TGTGCCAGCAGTCTCACGGGGACAGGGGAGCAGCCCCAGCATTTT CASSLTGTGEQPQHF
NA few TRBJ2-7 TRBV5-4 TGTGCCAGCAGCGGGACGGTGGGCACTATGTACGAGCAGTACTTC CASSGTVGTMYEQYF
TRBD1 many TRBJ1-5 TRBV29-1 TGCAGCGTGAGGGGACAGGGGGATCAGCCCCAGCATTTT CSVRGQGDQPQHF
NA few TRBJ2-7 TRBV12-3/TRBV12-4 TGTGCCAGCAGTTTAGACGTAGGATACTCCTACGAGCAGTACTTC CASSLDVGYSYEQYF
TRBD1 many TRBJ2-7 TRBV4-3 TGCGCCAGCAGCCAATATTCCGGGACAGGGAGCTCCTACGAGCAGTACTTC CASSQYSGTGSSYEQYF
NA many TRBJ1-5 TRBV29-1 TGCAGCGTTACAGCCACAGGGCAGTTACGGAGCAATCAGCCCCAGCATTTT CSVTATGQLRSNQPQHF
TRBD1 NA TRBJ2-6 TRBV7-9 TGTGCCAGCAGCCAAGGGACAGGGTCCTCCTCTGGGGCCAACGTCCTGACTTTC CASSQGTGSSSGANVLTF
TRBD1 many TRBJ1-2 TRBV5-1 TGCGCCAGCAGCCCGACAGGGAGACATGATGGCTACACCTTC CASSPTGRHDGYTF
NA many TRBJ1-1 TRBV10-3 TGTGCCATCAGTAAACAGGGGAACACTGAAGCTTTCTTT CAISKQGNTEAFF
TRBD1 many TRBJ1-6 TRBV9 TGTGCCAGCGACAGGGGAAGAAATTCACCCCTCCACTTT CASDRGRNSPLHF
NA many TRBJ2-7 TRBV5-1 TGCGCCAGCAGCCTCCTTGCTTCCTGGGGCGAGCAGTACTTC CASSLLASWGEQYF
NA many TRBJ2-3 TRBV2 TGTGCCAGCAGTGGCCCCCAGGGGGGCTGGGGCACAGATACGCAGTATTTT CASSGPQGGWGTDTQYF
NA few TRBJ2-7 TRBV29-1 TGCAGCGCCATGAACGAGTTTCGGCAGTACTTC CSAMNEFRQYF
NA NA TRBJ1-3 TRBV30 TGTGCCTCCGGACTGTCCGATATAAACACCATATATTTT CASGLSDINTIYF
NA many TRBJ2-1 TRBV6-2/TRBV6-3 TGTGCCAGCTCCCAGGCAGGACAGCTCTACAATGAGCAGTTCTTC CASSQAGQLYNEQFF
NA many TRBJ2-5 TRBV7-2 TGTGCCAGCAGCCGAAGGAGGGACCAAGAGACCCAGTACTTC CASSRRRDQETQYF
NA many TRBJ1-4 TRBV6-5 TGTGCCAGCGGGGAGTCTAAGGAAAAACTGTTTTTT CASGESKEKLFF
NA many TRBJ2-6 TRBV25-1 TGTGCCAGCACTTCGGACGTACCCCTCTCTGGGGCCAACGTCCTGACTTTC CASTSDVPLSGANVLTF
TRBD1 NA TRBJ1-4 TRBV5-1 TGCGCCAGCAGCGTATTCACAGGGGGCGAGGGACAACTGTTTTTT CASSVFTGGEGQLFF
NA many TRBJ2-7 TRBV14 TGTGCCAGCAGCCAAGGAGTAAGGGGGAGGGCCCACGAGCAGTACTTC CASSQGVRGRAHEQYF
NA NA TRBJ2-7 TRBV19 TGTGCCAGTAGTGGGGGAAGCGAGCAGTACTTC CASSGGSEQYF
NA many TRBJ1-4 TRBV11-1 TGTGCCAGCAGCTTCGGACAGAATGAAAAACTGTTTTTT CASSFGQNEKLFF
TRBD1 many TRBJ2-2 TRBV5-8 TGTGCCAGCAGCTTGGGACCGGACAGGGGGTTCGGGGAGCTGTTTTTT CASSLGPDRGFGELFF
NA many TRBJ2-5 TRBV20-1 TGCAGTGCTAGAGATCCGAGGGTAGAAGAGACCCAGTACTTC CSARDPRVEETQYF
NA NA TRBJ1-1 TRBV7-9 TGTGCCAGCAGCTTGACAGCCGACGGGGCTGAAGCTTTCTTT CASSLTADGAEAFF
NA many TRBJ2-7 TRBV15 TGTGCCACCAGCAGAGGCGACAACTACGAGCAGTACTTC CATSRGDNYEQYF
TRBD1 many TRBJ2-1 TRBV7-3 TGTGCCAGCAGCTTCGGACAGGGGGACGAGAATGAGCAGTTCTTC CASSFGQGDENEQFF
TRBD1 many TRBJ1-1 TRBV12-3/TRBV12-4 TGTGCCAGCAGAGGGGGCGAGGGCACTGAAGCTTTCTTT CASRGGEGTEAFF